This TCR beta chain was sequenced for a study of control samples from healthy donors and cancer patients. A note on this clone: Other nucleotide sequences from this sample produce the same CDR3.

Profiled with immunoSEQ multiplex PCR; TCRdb holds only in-frame clones, not every one. The table lists approximately 98,000 clones, around 80% of them singletons, with 6% to 8% in the top ten. V was cut by 1 base and J by 5 bases, with 8 bases left in between. Germline CDR1 reads MNHNY; CDR2 reads SVGAGI (reference sequence). CDR3 length: 13 residues. Sequenced: blood. This chain joins TRBV6-6 and TRBJ2-5; TRBD1 might be the D (6 bases). This clonotype originated in a man between 18 and 29 years old in good health. The CDR3, as DNA: TGTGCCAGCAGTTACTATAGGGGGGAGACCCAGTACTTC. Translated, it gives CASSYYRGETQYF.